One and the same sample provided the 32 T cell receptor beta chains below, sequenced in a study of Graves' ophthalmopathy and Graves' hyperthyroidism. CDR3 regions of TCR beta were amplified from RNA transcripts. HTBI primers were employed in first-round RT-PCR, then a second-round multiplex PCR followed. TCRdb re-derived calls from the multiplex PCR reads in MiXCR, one entry per CDR3 protein. This sample carries about 230,000 distinct CDR3 sequences, about 47% of them seen once, and the ten largest clones take roughly half. Material: peripheral blood. Receptor source: an adult man with Graves' ophthalmopathy.

The rearrangement uses TRBV20-1 and TRBJ1-2; D remains unclear. The CDR3 contains 16 residues. CDR1 DFQATT and CDR2 SNEGSKA come from the germline V gene (reference sequence). Trimming pared 5 bases from V and 4 bases from J, leaving 23 bases between. CDR3 in amino acids: CSAPSGLKPPIYGYTF. CDR3 bases: TGCAGTGCTCCCTCCGGACTTAAGCCCCCCATCTATGGCTACACCTTC.

The chain joins TRBV30 to TRBJ1-2; no reliable D call. In germline, CDR1 is GTSNPN, CDR2 SVGIG (reference sequence). V dropped 1 base and J dropped 5 bases, with 2 bases sitting between them. This CDR3 has 10 residues. CDR3 region: CAWSEYGYTF. In nucleotides, the CDR3 is TGTGCCTGGAGTGAATATGGCTACACCTTC.

This clonotype is a singleton in its sample. The chain joins TRBV11-2 to TRBJ1-5; possibly TRBD1 for D (6 bases). The germline gives CDR1 SGHAT, CDR2 FQNNGV. This CDR3 comprises 14 residues. V shed 6 bases and J shed 7 bases, with 16 bases lying between them. The CDR3, as DNA: TGTGCCAGCAGTGAATCCGGGGGGCGGCAGCCCCAGCATTTT. This gives the protein CASSESGGRQPQHF. The full variable domain, in which reference TRBV11-2 and TRBJ1-5 provide the parts outside the CDR3, is EAGVAQSPRYKIIEKRQSVAFWCNPISGHATLYWYQQILGQGPKLLIQFQNNGVVDDSQLPKDRFSAERLKGVDSTLKIQPAKLEDSAVYLCASSESGGRQPQHFGDGTRLSIL.

This clonotype showed up many times. The chain joins TRBV24-1 to TRBJ1-2; 9 bases are a match to TRBD1. The ends lost 3 bases at V and 7 bases at J; junction bases unmatched: 5. This CDR3 comprises 14 residues. Looked up from germline, CDR1 is KGHDR and CDR2 is SFDVKD. CDR3 DNA sequence: TGTGCCACCAGTGATGCGGGACAGGGACGTGGCTACACCTTC. The encoded protein is CATSDAGQGRGYTF.

The rearrangement links TRBV5-1 to TRBJ1-2, with D perhaps TRBD1 (6 bases). CDR1 is SGHRS, CDR2 YFSETQ, per germline. Between the trimmed V and J ends, which lost 5 bases and 8 bases, there was a span of 13 bases. This CDR3 spans 12 amino acids. The CDR3 region is CASRRGGLGYTF. For the CDR3, the DNA is TGCGCCAGCAGGAGAGGGGGTCTCGGCTACACCTTC. The full variable domain, with the rest looked up from reference TRBV5-1 and TRBJ1-2, is KAGVTQTPRYLIKTRGQQVTLSCSPISGHRSVSWYQQTPGQGLQFLFEYFSETQRNKGNFPGRFSGRQFSNSRSEMNVSTLELGDSALYLCASRRGGLGYTFGSGTRLTVV.

The V gene is TRBV24-1, the J gene TRBJ2-5, with TRBD1 identical over 8 bases. This CDR3 region has 16 residues. The V segment lost 6 bases and the J segment 5 bases; nucleotides outside the gene matches: 13. Germline V gene lookup returns CDR1 KGHDR and CDR2 SFDVKD. The CDR3 reads CATSPGRQGTRETQYF. The CDR3 DNA reads TGTGCCACCAGTCCCGGCCGACAGGGGACGCGTGAGACCCAGTACTTC.

This clonotype was seen a handful of times. The chain links TRBV5-1 to TRBJ1-6; D gene unclear. This CDR3 spans 14 amino acids. The V and J ends lost 2 bases and 7 bases respectively, with 10 bases between them. CDR1 SGHRS and CDR2 YFSETQ come from the germline V gene. In DNA, the CDR3 is TGCGCCAGCAGCTTTATCAGCGTCAATTCACCCCTCCACTTT. Protein product: CASSFISVNSPLHF.

There are a few counts of this clonotype. V and J are TRBV20-1 and TRBJ1-2, with D possibly matching TRBD1 (6 bases). CDR1 and CDR2 from the germline V gene are DFQATT and SNEGSKA (reference sequence). CDR3 length: 11 residues. V was trimmed by 3 bases and J by 8 bases, leaving 10 bases between them. This CDR3 is CSASGGGGYTF. CDR3 nucleotides: TGCAGTGCTAGCGGGGGCGGAGGCTACACCTTC.

This clonotype was seen a few times. The chain couples TRBV9 to TRBJ2-5; 8 bases match TRBD2. The CDR3 sequence is 14 residues long. The ends lost 3 bases at V and 6 bases at J; junction bases unmatched: 7. Germline V gene sequence: CDR1 SGDLS, CDR2 YYNGEE. CDR3 DNA sequence: TGTGCCAGCAGCGAGATAAGCGGGAGTAAGACCCAGTACTTC. Translating gives CASSEISGSKTQYF.

The V gene is TRBV15, the J gene TRBJ2-7, with 8 bases identical to TRBD1. Germline lookup yields CDR1 LNHNV and CDR2 YYDKDF (reference sequence). The CDR3 has 15 residues. Losses at the gene ends were 3 bases for V and 4 bases for J; bases not matched to a gene: 8. The chain's CDR3 is CATSRVRQGWYEQYF. The CDR3 DNA reads TGTGCCACCAGCAGGGTCAGACAGGGGTGGTACGAGCAGTACTTC. Drawing the rest from reference TRBV15 and TRBJ2-7, the complete variable domain is DAMVIQNPRYQVTQFGKPVTLSCSQTLNHNVMYWYQQKSSQAPKLLFHYYDKDFNNEADTPDNFQSRRPNTSFCFLDIRSPGLGDTAMYLCATSRVRQGWYEQYFGPGTRLTVT.

This chain links TRBV24-1 with TRBJ2-7; 9 bases fit TRBD1. The CDR3 spans 17 residues. Unmatched junction bases numbered 13, after V lost 4 bases and J lost 4 bases. The germline CDR1 and CDR2 sequences are KGHDR and SFDVKD. The CDR3 DNA reads as TGTGCCACCAGTGACTATACAGGGGGCCTACCACGGTACGAGCAGTACTTC. Its protein product is CATSDYTGGLPRYEQYF.

The chain couples TRBV6-1 to TRBJ1-1; no clear D gene. The CDR3 runs to 10 residues. V lost 4 bases to trimming and J lost 5 bases, with 2 bases between them. The germline gives CDR1 MNHNS, CDR2 SASEGT. The CDR3 is CASSVTEAFF. The DNA of the CDR3 is TGTGCCAGCAGTGTGACTGAAGCTTTCTTT.

The chain joins TRBV7-9 to TRBJ2-7; TRBD1 is a possible D gene (5 bases). The germline V gene encodes CDR1 SEHNR and CDR2 FQNEAQ (reference sequence). This CDR3 has 14 amino acids. Deletions cut 0 bases from V and 7 bases from J, with 13 bases between. The CDR3, as DNA: TGTGCCAGCAGCTTAGCGGACATCTACGATGAGCAGTACTTC. This gives the protein CASSLADIYDEQYF.

The chain uses TRBV9 and TRBJ2-2, with 7 bases identical to TRBD1. Looked up from germline, CDR1 is SGDLS and CDR2 is YYNGEE. The CDR3 has 14 amino acids. Trimming at V came to 3 bases and at J to 7 bases, leaving 6 bases not matched to a gene. For the CDR3, the DNA is TGTGCCAGCAGCGCCACAGGGGTGGGCGGGGAGCTGTTTTTT. This sequence encodes CASSATGVGGELFF.

The gene calls are TRBV29-1 and TRBJ2-5; no reliable D call. The ends were cut back, 8 bases at V and 0 bases at J, with 10 bases in the middle. The germline V gene encodes CDR1 SQVTM and CDR2 ANQGSEA. The CDR3 runs 12 residues. The CDR3, as DNA: TGCAGCTTGGTGTCAGACCAAGAGACCCAGTACTTC. Its protein is CSLVSDQETQYF.

The V call is TRBV27, the J call TRBJ1-1; perhaps TRBD1 as D (5 bases). V was cut by 3 bases and J by 6 bases, with 11 bases left in between. Germline CDR1 reads MNHEY; CDR2 reads SMNVEV (reference sequence). The CDR3 loop spans 13 amino acids. CDR3 in amino acids: CASSFGGVPEAFF. The DNA of the CDR3 is TGTGCCAGCAGTTTTGGAGGGGTCCCTGAAGCTTTCTTT.

This chain uses TRBV15 with TRBJ2-2; D not resolved. The CDR3 spans 15 residues. V gave up 1 base and J gave up 2 bases, with 8 bases separating them. Per the germline V gene, CDR1 is LNHNV and CDR2 is YYDKDF (reference sequence). DNA of the CDR3: TGTGCCACCAGCAGAGCCAGGAGTAACACCGGGGAGCTGTTTTTT. Encoded protein: CATSRARSNTGELFF.

V usage is TRBV5-1 and J usage is TRBJ2-5; TRBD2 agrees at 12 bases. The CDR3 is 16 residues long. Unmatched junction bases numbered 5, after V lost 4 bases and J lost 1 base. Per germline, CDR1 SGHRS and CDR2 YFSETQ. The DNA of the CDR3 is TGCGCCAGCAGCCCTCTACTAGCGGGGGGCCAAGAGACCCAGTACTTC. Translation: CASSPLLAGGQETQYF.

The chain links TRBV7-9 to TRBJ2-5, with TRBD1 identical over 10 bases. The CDR3 loop spans 13 amino acids. Germline CDR1 SEHNR, CDR2 FQNEAQ (reference sequence). Germline trimming cut 8 bases from V and 4 bases from J; bases unmatched to any gene: 4. CDR3 residues: CASGGQGGETQYF. CDR3 nucleotides: TGTGCCAGCGGCGGACAGGGGGGAGAGACCCAGTACTTC.

This chain connects TRBV12-3 or TRBV12-4 to TRBJ2-3; possibly TRBD1 for D (6 bases). The CDR3 is 16 residues long. Trimming removed 5 bases at V and 3 bases at J, with 18 bases between. CDR3 loop: CASSPTEGVSTDTQYF. The CDR3 DNA sequence: TGTGCCAGCAGTCCGACAGAGGGGGTTTCGACAGATACGCAGTATTTT.

The CDR3 DNA follows: TGTGCCATCAGTGGGACAGAGCAGTACTTC. Translated: CAISGTEQYF. The rearrangement uses TRBV10-3 and TRBJ2-7, with D possibly TRBD1 on 5 matching bases. The length of the CDR3 is 10 residues. Trimming cost V 4 bases and J 7 bases, with 5 bases left between them. Looked up from germline, CDR1 is ENHRY and CDR2 is SYGVKD.

Worth noting for this clonotype: At one boundary the junction diverges from the germline segment, which might be a read error. V gene TRBV20-1 combines with J gene TRBJ1-2; 7 bases line up with TRBD1. Germline V gene sequence: CDR1 DFQATT, CDR2 SNEGSKA (reference sequence). The CDR3 spans 14 residues. The CDR3 loop reads CSARKTGTNYDYTF. CDR3 nucleotide sequence: TGCAGTGCTAGGAAGACAGGGACTAACTATGACTACACCTTC.

The J gene is TRBJ2-7, the V gene TRBV7-9; a possible D gene is TRBD2 (6 bases). Germline V gene sequence: CDR1 SEHNR, CDR2 FQNEAQ (reference sequence). This CDR3 has 15 amino acids. V was clipped by 5 bases and J by 2 bases, with 16 bases between them. CDR3 sequence: CASSAEGTEAYEQYF. Written as DNA, the CDR3 is TGTGCCAGCAGCGCGGAGGGTACAGAAGCCTACGAGCAGTACTTC.

The rearrangement joins TRBV9 to TRBJ2-7; D is unresolved. Germline CDR1 reads SGDLS; CDR2 reads YYNGEE. The CDR3 contains 15 residues. The V gene lost 4 bases and the J gene lost 0 bases, with 14 bases spanning the gap. CDR3 sequence reads: CASSLTRPNSYEQYF. The CDR3 DNA follows: TGTGCCAGCAGCCTAACGCGGCCCAACTCCTACGAGCAGTACTTC.

J is TRBJ2-7 and V is TRBV15; TRBD2 agrees at 11 bases. Unmatched junction bases numbered 4, after V lost 2 bases and J lost 1 base. This CDR3 has 16 residues. Germline CDR1 is LNHNV and CDR2 is YYDKDF (reference sequence). In nucleotides, the CDR3 is TGTGCCACCAGCAGACAGACTAGCGGGGCTTCCTACGAGCAGTACTTC. Protein product: CATSRQTSGASYEQYF.

In its sample, this clonotype was seen many times. This rearrangement joins TRBV7-6 to TRBJ2-7; possible D gene TRBD1, 6 bases. This CDR3 has 14 residues. CDR1 and CDR2 (germline): SGHVS, FNYEAQ. Trimming removed 1 base from V and 4 bases from J, with 11 bases in between. CDR3 protein: CASSLGTADYEQYF. As DNA, the CDR3 is TGTGCCAGCAGCTTAGGGACAGCGGATTACGAGCAGTACTTC.

The V gene is TRBV19, the J gene TRBJ2-7; D uncertain. Trimming cost V 3 bases and J 5 bases, with 5 bases left between them. The CDR3 totals 11 residues. Germline V gene sequence: CDR1 LNHDA, CDR2 SQIVND (reference sequence). The CDR3 reads CASSIMNEQYF. The CDR3 DNA sequence: TGTGCCAGTAGTATCATGAACGAGCAGTACTTC.

This chain connects TRBV7-9 to TRBJ1-6, with D maybe TRBD1 (6 bases). Germline lookup yields CDR1 SEHNR and CDR2 FQNEAQ (reference sequence). The CDR3 covers 14 residues. V dropped 6 bases and J dropped 7 bases, with 13 bases sitting between them. The CDR3: CASSFRDKNSPLHF. Here the CDR3 DNA reads TGTGCCAGCAGTTTCCGGGACAAAAATTCACCCCTCCACTTT.

The chain has TRBV7-9 and TRBJ2-7; D might be TRBD1 or TRBD2, each matching 5 bases. Trimming removed 7 bases from V and 10 bases from J, with 20 bases in between. CDR3 length equals 13 residues. Germline CDR1 and CDR2: SEHNR and FQNEAQ (reference sequence). The CDR3 region is CASTPPGRQLQYF. The CDR3, as DNA: TGTGCCAGCACCCCCCCGGGACGCCAACTACAGTACTTC.

The chain carries TRBV29-1 and TRBJ2-7, with a tentative D call TRBD1 (5 bases). CDR3 length: 11 amino acids. Germline V gene sequence: CDR1 SQVTM, CDR2 ANQGSEA. V dropped 5 bases and J dropped 5 bases, with 10 bases sitting between them. CDR3 amino acids: CSVYRYNEQYF. The CDR3 coding sequence is TGCAGCGTTTACAGGTACAACGAGCAGTACTTC.

The chain combines TRBV24-1 with TRBJ1-4, with D possibly matching TRBD1 (5 bases). The germline CDR1 and CDR2 sequences are KGHDR and SFDVKD. V was pared by 3 bases and J by 8 bases, with 18 bases between. The CDR3 runs 16 residues. Written as DNA, the CDR3 is TGTGCCACCAGTGATGTACGGGACCCGGAGGGAGAAAAACTGTTTTTT. This sequence encodes CATSDVRDPEGEKLFF.

This chain joins TRBV6-5 and TRBJ1-5, with 10 bases fitting TRBD1. V was clipped by 5 bases and J by 7 bases; unmatched bases: 8. The CDR3 has 15 residues. The germline V gene has CDR1 MNHEY and CDR2 SVGAGI. CDR3 coding DNA: TGTGCCAGCAGTACCGAGACAGGGGGCGGACAGCCCCAGCATTTT. This translates into CASSTETGGGQPQHF.